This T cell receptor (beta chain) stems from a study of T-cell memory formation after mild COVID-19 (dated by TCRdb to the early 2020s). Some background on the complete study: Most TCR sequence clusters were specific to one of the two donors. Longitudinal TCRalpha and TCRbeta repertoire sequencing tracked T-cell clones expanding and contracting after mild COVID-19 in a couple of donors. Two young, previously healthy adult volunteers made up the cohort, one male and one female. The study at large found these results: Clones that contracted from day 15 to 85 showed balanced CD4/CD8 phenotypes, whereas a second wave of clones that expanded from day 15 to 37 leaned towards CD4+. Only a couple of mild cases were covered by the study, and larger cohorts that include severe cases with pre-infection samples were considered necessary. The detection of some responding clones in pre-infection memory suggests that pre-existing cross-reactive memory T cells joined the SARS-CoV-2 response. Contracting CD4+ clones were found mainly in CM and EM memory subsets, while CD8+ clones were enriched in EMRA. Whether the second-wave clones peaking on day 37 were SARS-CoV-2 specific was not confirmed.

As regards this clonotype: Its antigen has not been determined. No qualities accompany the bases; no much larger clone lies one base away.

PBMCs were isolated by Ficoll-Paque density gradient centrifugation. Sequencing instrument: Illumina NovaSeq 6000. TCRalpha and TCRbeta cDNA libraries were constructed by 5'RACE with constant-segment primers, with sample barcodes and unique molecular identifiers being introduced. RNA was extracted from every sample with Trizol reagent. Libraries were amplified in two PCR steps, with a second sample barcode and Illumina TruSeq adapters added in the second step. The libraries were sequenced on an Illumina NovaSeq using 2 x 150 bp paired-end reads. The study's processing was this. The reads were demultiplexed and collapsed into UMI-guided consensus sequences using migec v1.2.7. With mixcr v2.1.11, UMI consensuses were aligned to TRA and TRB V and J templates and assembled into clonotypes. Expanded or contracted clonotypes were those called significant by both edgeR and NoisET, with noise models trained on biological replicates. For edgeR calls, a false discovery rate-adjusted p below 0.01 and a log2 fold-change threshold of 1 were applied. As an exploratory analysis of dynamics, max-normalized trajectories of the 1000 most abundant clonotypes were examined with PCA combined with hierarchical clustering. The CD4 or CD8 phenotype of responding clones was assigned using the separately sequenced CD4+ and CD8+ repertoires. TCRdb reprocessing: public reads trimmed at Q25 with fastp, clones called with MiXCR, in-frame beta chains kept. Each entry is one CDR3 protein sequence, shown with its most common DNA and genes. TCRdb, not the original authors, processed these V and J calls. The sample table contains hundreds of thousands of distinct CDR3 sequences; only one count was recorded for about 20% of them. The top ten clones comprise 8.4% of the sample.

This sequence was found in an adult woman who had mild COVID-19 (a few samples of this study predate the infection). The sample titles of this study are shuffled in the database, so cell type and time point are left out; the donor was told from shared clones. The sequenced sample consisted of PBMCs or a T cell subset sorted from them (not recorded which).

The bases are TGTGCCAGCAGCCAAGCTAGCGGGAGTGGGTATGAGCAGTTCTTC. This codes for CASSQASGSGYEQFF. The chain uses TRBV4-2 and TRBJ2-1; 10 bases in the junction line up with TRBD2. Spanning cysteine to phenylalanine, the CDR3 consists of 15 amino acids. The entry retains the CDR3 DNA only, 45 bases that are in frame from base 1. The germline V gene yields LGHNA for CDR1 and YNFKEQ for CDR2. The junction shows trimming of 1 base on V and 8 bases on J, and the gene matches do not reach 5 bases of it.